The 19 T cell receptor beta chains listed next were all sequenced from one sample in a study of T cell responses to AZD1222 COVID-19 vaccine. Only in-frame clones appear in the TCRdb table, and some are missing; sequencing was by immunoSEQ multiplex PCR. In the table there are roughly 92,000 clones, about 90% of which are singletons. The sample here was peripheral blood, taken on day 0 of AZD1222 vaccination. These receptors all stem from an adult in good health.

This chain's CDR3 is CASSESTGGNTEAFF. CDR3 coding DNA: TGTGCCAGCAGTGAATCGACGGGAGGGAACACTGAAGCTTTCTTT. V is TRBV6-1 and J is TRBJ1-1; unclear D gene. This CDR3 spans 15 amino acids. V lost 2 bases, J lost 1 base, and 11 bases lay in between. Germline CDR1 is MNHNS and CDR2 is SASEGT.

The CDR3 spells CASSVAEGAGNTIYF. The CDR3 DNA is TGTGCCAGCAGCGTAGCCGAGGGGGCGGGAAACACCATATATTTT. The chain combines TRBV9 with TRBJ1-3, with 7 bases identical to TRBD1. J was trimmed by 4 bases and V by 0 bases; bases with no gene match: 4. This CDR3 has 15 amino acids. Germline-derived CDR1 and CDR2 are SGDLS and YYNGEE.

The chain has TRBV11-3 and TRBJ2-5; D is perhaps TRBD2 (6 bases). This CDR3 is 14 amino acids long. Trimming cost V 2 bases and J 5 bases, with 12 bases left between them. CDR1 and CDR2 (germline): SGHNT, YENEEA. For the CDR3, the DNA is TGTGCCAGCAGCTTACGCGGGACCCAGGAGACCCAGTACTTC. It codes for CASSLRGTQETQYF.

The chain joins TRBV5-1 to TRBJ1-2; D gene uncertain. With 1 base removed from V and 8 bases from J, the gap between germline ends came to 12 bases. The CDR3 runs 13 residues. Germline CDR1 is SGHRS and CDR2 is YFSETQ. DNA for the CDR3: TGCGCCAGCAGCTTGACGGATCTCTCCGGCTACACCTTC. Translation gives CASSLTDLSGYTF.

The J gene is TRBJ1-6, the V gene TRBV7-9; no definite D call. The germline CDR1 and CDR2 sequences are SEHNR and FQNEAQ (reference sequence). The CDR3 runs 14 residues. V was shortened by 5 bases and J by 5 bases, with 10 bases between the two germline ends. In DNA, the CDR3 is TGTGCCAGCAGCCACGGCGGGGATAATTCACCCCTCCACTTT. Translation gives CASSHGGDNSPLHF.

V usage is TRBV7-9 and J usage is TRBJ1-4; maybe TRBD1 (5 bases). Per germline, CDR1 SEHNR and CDR2 FQNEAQ (reference sequence). The CDR3 has 13 amino acids. V was cut by 8 bases and J by 4 bases, with 11 bases left in between. CDR3 amino acids: CASGRQSNEKLFF. The CDR3 DNA sequence: TGTGCCAGCGGCCGACAGAGTAATGAAAAACTGTTTTTT.

This chain joins TRBV7-3 and TRBJ2-3; D is possibly TRBD1 or TRBD2 (7 bases each). V lost 4 bases and J lost 8, with 16 bases in between. This CDR3 is 14 amino acids long. Germline V lookup: CDR1 SGHTA, CDR2 FQGTGA. CDR3 sequence: CASSSGTAGTTQYF. CDR3 nucleotides: TGTGCCAGCAGCTCCGGGACAGCGGGGACTACGCAGTATTTT.

The chain links TRBV5-6 to TRBJ1-2; weak D call: TRBD1 (5 bases). The V gene lost 3 bases and the J gene lost 4 bases, with 13 bases spanning the gap. The germline V gene has CDR1 SGHDT and CDR2 YYEEEE. This CDR3 contains 14 residues. CDR3 in DNA: TGTGCCAGCAGCTCATCAGGGTGGCGCTATGGCTACACCTTC. Its protein product is CASSSSGWRYGYTF. The full variable domain, in which reference TRBV5-6 and TRBJ1-2 provide the parts outside the CDR3, is DAGVTQSPTHLIKTRGQQVTLRCSPKSGHDTVSWYQQALGQGPQFIFQYYEEEERQRGNFPDRFSGHQFPNYSSELNVNALLLGDSALYLCASSSSGWRYGYTFGSGTRLTVV.

The rearrangement joins TRBV4-3 to TRBJ2-1, with a possible D match to TRBD2 (5 bases). Trimming removed 1 base from V and 7 bases from J, with 11 bases in between. The CDR3 is made up of 14 amino acids. Germline values: CDR1 LGHNA, CDR2 YSLEER. CDR3 protein: CASSQGAGVNEQFF. Written as DNA, the CDR3 is TGCGCCAGCAGCCAAGGTGCGGGTGTGAATGAGCAGTTCTTC.

The gene calls are TRBV24-1 and TRBJ1-5; 8 positions match TRBD1. V gave up 12 bases and J gave up 4 bases; unmatched junction bases: 4. This CDR3 comprises 12 residues. Germline CDR1 reads KGHDR; CDR2 reads SFDVKD. The CDR3 is CASGQGNQPQHF. The CDR3 DNA reads as TGTGCCTCAGGACAGGGTAATCAGCCCCAGCATTTT.

The chain carries TRBV25-1 and TRBJ1-6, with D perhaps TRBD1 (5 bases). The germline V gene encodes CDR1 MGHDK and CDR2 SYGVNS. The CDR3 has 17 residues. Trimming shortened V by 4 bases and J by 9 bases, and 22 bases separated the two germline ends. The CDR3 reads CASSVGVGGTVGSPLHF. CDR3 nucleotides: TGTGCCAGCAGTGTTGGTGTGGGGGGGACCGTCGGTTCACCCCTCCACTTT.

This clone was recorded once. V and J are TRBV28 and TRBJ1-2, with 7 bases that match TRBD1. The CDR3 length is 11 residues. The germline CDR1 and CDR2 sequences are MDHEN and SYDVKM. Trimming removed 10 bases from V and 6 bases from J; junction bases left unmatched: 5. The CDR3 DNA sequence: TGTGCCATCCAACAGGGGCATGGCTACACCTTC. Residues: CAIQQGHGYTF.

With regard to this clone: The germline gene is not matched at one end of the junction; a read error may be the cause. The chain is built from TRBV7-7 and TRBJ2-6; 10 nucleotides align to TRBD1. Looked up from germline, CDR1 is SSHAT and CDR2 is FNYEAQ (reference sequence). The CDR3 covers 17 residues. DNA of the CDR3: TGTGCTAGCAGCTTAGGAGGGACAGGGGCCGGGGCCAACGTCCTGACTTTC. Translated, it gives CASSLGGTGAGANVLTF. Supplemented by reference TRBV7-7 and TRBJ2-6, the full variable domain reads GAGVSQSPRYKVTKRGQDVTLRCDPISSHATLYWYQQALGQGPEFLTYFNYEAQPDKSGLPSDRFSAERPEGSISTLTIQRTEQRDSAMYRCASSLGGTGAGANVLTFGAGSRLTVL.

CDR3 loop: CASRRSGANVLTF. In DNA form, the CDR3 reads TGTGCCAGCAGACGGTCTGGGGCCAACGTCCTGACTTTC. The J gene is TRBJ2-6, the V gene TRBV2; D remains ambiguous. The ends were cut back, 6 bases at V and 1 base at J, with 4 bases in the middle. This CDR3 region has 13 residues. Germline lookup yields CDR1 SNHLY and CDR2 FYNNEI.

The V gene is TRBV5-4, the J gene TRBJ2-7; 15 bases map to TRBD2. The V and J ends lost 2 bases and 3 bases, in that order; junction bases with no gene match: 12. This CDR3 spans 19 amino acids. Germline CDR1 reads SGHNT; CDR2 reads YYREEE (reference sequence). CDR3 sequence reads: CASSFTRTSGGAGLYEQYF. As DNA, the CDR3 is TGTGCCAGCAGCTTCACTCGGACTAGCGGGGGGGCCGGTCTCTACGAGCAGTACTTC.

The chain has TRBV19 and TRBJ2-3; 8 bases line up with TRBD1. Per germline, CDR1 LNHDA and CDR2 SQIVND (reference sequence). The CDR3 is 14 residues long. The trim removed 4 bases at V and 5 bases at J, leaving 5 bases unmatched. CDR3 protein: CASSKGQGQDTQYF. In nucleotides, the CDR3 is TGTGCCAGTAGTAAAGGACAGGGACAAGATACGCAGTATTTT.

CDR3 coding DNA: TGTGCCAGCTCACCAGAGGTAGCTCTGTACTATGGCTACACCTTC. Its translation is CASSPEVALYYGYTF. This sequence joins TRBV18 and TRBJ1-2; D not certain. This CDR3 contains 15 residues. Deletions cut 2 bases from V and 3 bases from J, with 13 bases between. From germline, CDR1 is KGHSH and CDR2 LQKENI.

The CDR3 loop is CASSNRHRDNQPQHF. DNA for the CDR3: TGTGCCAGCAGTAACCGGCACAGGGACAATCAGCCCCAGCATTTT. The chain links TRBV28 to TRBJ1-5, with TRBD1 as a possible D gene (6 bases). Trimming took off 5 bases at V and 3 bases at J, with 14 bases between the two ends. From germline, CDR1 is MDHEN and CDR2 SYDVKM. This CDR3 has 15 amino acids.

V gene TRBV4-1 combines with J gene TRBJ2-6, with no clear D. The CDR3 has 17 residues. The ends were cut back, 4 bases at V and 0 bases at J, with 13 bases in the middle. Germline V gene data show CDR1 as MGHRA and CDR2 as YSYEKL. The CDR3 nucleotides are TGCGCCAGCAGCCGTAGGGAAAAGTACTCTGGGGCCAACGTCCTGACTTTC. Its protein is CASSRREKYSGANVLTF.